The 14 T cell receptor beta chains reported below all come from one sample, sequenced in a study of cytomegalovirus exposure and HLA in healthy donors. The table came from immunoSEQ multiplex PCR; TCRdb's copy has only in-frame clones and leaves some out. The table records 250,000 to 400,000 clones, roughly 88% of them present only once. Sequencing was performed on PBMCs. These receptor sequences come from a man aged 30 to 39 in good health and CMV-seronegative.

On this clone: The same CDR3 can be traced to other DNA sequences in this sample. The V gene is TRBV5-1, the J gene TRBJ1-6, with D maybe TRBD1 (5 bases). The CDR3 has 14 amino acids. Germline V gene lookup returns CDR1 SGHRS and CDR2 YFSETQ. Trimming left V 1 base short and J 7 bases short, with 9 bases between. CDR3 DNA: TGCGCCAGCAGCTTGACGGGGGAAAATTCACCCCTCCACTTT. Its translation: CASSLTGENSPLHF.

This clone was seen only once. The CDR3 sequence is CASSVGGAEGWGYTF. The CDR3, as DNA: TGTGCCAGCAGTGTCGGTGGGGCCGAAGGCTGGGGCTACACCTTC. This chain connects TRBV2 to TRBJ1-2; D may be TRBD1 (5 bases). Germline CDR1 and CDR2: SNHLY and FYNNEI. Trimming left V 4 bases short and J 8 bases short, with 20 bases between. The CDR3 has 15 residues.

The genes are TRBV7-9 and TRBJ1-1, with TRBD1 matching 7 bases. This CDR3 is built from 14 residues. Germline-derived CDR1 and CDR2 are SEHNR and FQNEAQ (reference sequence). Trimming at V came to 5 bases and at J to 0 bases, leaving 3 bases not matched to a gene. The DNA for the CDR3 is TGTGCCAGCAGCCTGGGACAGATGAACACTGAAGCTTTCTTT. It yields the protein CASSLGQMNTEAFF.

V and J are TRBV2 and TRBJ2-4; maybe TRBD1 (5 bases). Germline CDR1 reads SNHLY; CDR2 reads FYNNEI. The CDR3 is 19 residues long. The germline V and J ends were trimmed by 2 bases and 3 bases, with 23 bases remaining between them. CDR3 sequence: CASSESGSLGILDKNIQYF. As DNA, the CDR3 is TGTGCCAGCAGTGAATCAGGGTCCCTGGGTATATTAGACAAAAACATTCAGTACTTC.

The J gene is TRBJ2-4, the V gene TRBV11-2; a possible D gene is TRBD1 (6 bases). Germline loops: CDR1 SGHAT, CDR2 FQNNGV. Trimming left V 1 base short and J 2 bases short, with 9 bases between. This CDR3 has 15 residues. CDR3 nucleotide sequence: TGTGCCAGCAGCTTAGCGGGACATCCCAAAAACATTCAGTACTTC. Its protein product is CASSLAGHPKNIQYF.

The chain combines TRBV4-3 with TRBJ1-3, with TRBD1 as a possible D gene (5 bases). The CDR3 length is 16 residues. The germline V gene encodes CDR1 LGHNA and CDR2 YSLEER. With 0 bases removed from V and 2 bases from J, the gap between germline ends came to 11 bases. CDR3 DNA: TGCGCCAGCAGCCAAGACAGGGTTAAACCTGGAAACACCATATATTTT. This gives the protein CASSQDRVKPGNTIYF.

This chain joins TRBV10-3 and TRBJ2-1; TRBD1 matches at 10 bases. The germline CDR1 and CDR2 sequences are ENHRY and SYGVKD. Losses at the gene ends were 6 bases for V and 3 bases for J; bases not matched to a gene: 5. The CDR3 is 15 amino acids. CDR3: CAIRVGTGDYNEQFF. CDR3 in DNA: TGTGCCATCAGGGTCGGGACAGGGGACTACAATGAGCAGTTCTTC.

The chain couples TRBV2 to TRBJ2-2; TRBD2 matches at 10 bases. Germline V gives CDR1 SNHLY, CDR2 FYNNEI. The CDR3 has 16 amino acids. Losses at the gene ends were 6 bases for V and 0 bases for J; bases not matched to a gene: 4. The CDR3 sequence is CASSPSGGANTGELFF. CDR3 nucleotide sequence: TGTGCCAGCAGCCCTAGCGGGGGCGCGAACACCGGGGAGCTGTTTTTT.

This clone was counted once. The V and J genes are TRBV23-1 and TRBJ2-1; the match to TRBD1 covers 7 bases. TRBV23-1 is an ORF, with its function uncertain. Trimming at V came to 9 bases and at J to 1 base, leaving 0 bases not matched to a gene. This CDR3 has 12 amino acids. CDR3 amino acids: CARGQSYNEQFF. CDR3 in DNA: TGCGCCAGGGGACAGTCCTACAATGAGCAGTTCTTC.

The chain joins TRBV5-6 to TRBJ1-1; D is perhaps TRBD1 (5 bases). CDR3 size: 14 residues. The germline CDR1 and CDR2 sequences are SGHDT and YYEEEE. The ends were cut back, 1 base at V and 3 bases at J, with 10 bases in the middle. CDR3 sequence reads: CASSLKGLDTEAFF. CDR3 DNA: TGTGCCAGCAGCTTGAAGGGGCTGGACACTGAAGCTTTCTTT.

The J gene is TRBJ1-2, the V gene TRBV7-8; 7 nucleotides line up with TRBD1. CDR1 is SGHVS and CDR2 is FQNEAQ in the germline V gene. With 0 bases clipped from V and 1 base from J, the junction kept 8 bases outside the gene matches. This CDR3 has 17 residues. As DNA, the CDR3 is TGTGCCAGCAGCTTAGCCCCCACAGGGGATGGTAACTATGGCTACACCTTC. It specifies CASSLAPTGDGNYGYTF.

The genes are TRBV2 and TRBJ2-7, with 9 bases lining up with TRBD2. The CDR3 extends over 16 amino acids. J lost 1 base, V lost 6 bases, and 10 bases had no gene match. CDR1 is SNHLY and CDR2 is FYNNEI in the germline V gene. Here the CDR3 reads CASRLGAAGGSYEQYF. The CDR3 coding sequence is TGTGCCAGCAGGCTTGGGGCAGCGGGGGGTTCCTACGAGCAGTACTTC. The whole variable domain, filled in from reference TRBV2 and TRBJ2-7, reads EPEVTQTPSHQVTQMGQEVILRCVPISNHLYFYWYRQILGQKVEFLVSFYNNEISEKSEIFDDQFSVERPDGSNFTLKIRSTKLEDSAMYFCASRLGAAGGSYEQYFGPGTRLTVT.

The gene calls are TRBV5-4 and TRBJ1-2, with 9 bases identical to TRBD1. The junction had 7 bases not matched to a gene; V was cut back by 3 bases and J by 1 base. Germline V gives CDR1 SGHNT, CDR2 YYREEE (reference sequence). The CDR3 is made up of 16 amino acids. As DNA, the CDR3 is TGTGCCAGCAGCTCGACGACAGGGGGTATTAACTATGGCTACACCTTC. Translating gives CASSSTTGGINYGYTF.

The genes are TRBV5-6 and TRBJ2-1, with 7 bases aligning to TRBD1. This CDR3 comprises 14 residues. V lost 4 bases to trimming and J lost 5 bases; unmatched junction nucleotides: 6. Germline V gene data show CDR1 as SGHDT and CDR2 as YYEEEE. CDR3 amino acids: CASSTGAGDNEQFF. The CDR3 DNA reads as TGTGCCAGCAGCACAGGGGCCGGGGACAATGAGCAGTTCTTC.